This T cell receptor (beta chain) was identified in a study of blood T cells in healthy people across ages. Whole-study results and caveats: Estimated diversity that came from one million T cells was considered an underestimate.

It was with a sample-barcoded 5' primer and a J-beta primer mix that a second PCR of about 6 to 12 cycles was run. TCRdb re-called the 5' RACE reads through MiXCR, storing one row per CDR3 protein. The sample lists approximately 780,000 distinct CDR3 sequences, 25% to 30% occurring once. This clonotype was counted a few times. The antigen is not known. Germline V lookup: CDR1 MNHEY, CDR2 SVGEGT. This CDR3 is built from 13 residues. Trimming took off 2 bases at V and 7 bases at J, with 11 bases between the two ends. These same records also appear under a second study, on T cells of mothers and their children. That paper states: Some 2.8 million TCR beta reads per child versus over 9 million per mother.

The clonotype was recovered from a boy aged 5-17 years in good health. What was sequenced was blood. The rearrangement links TRBV6-2 or TRBV6-3 to TRBJ2-5; D not certain. The CDR3 nucleotides are TGTGCCAGCAGTTACACGGAGAAGGGGACCCAGTACTTC. It specifies CASSYTEKGTQYF.